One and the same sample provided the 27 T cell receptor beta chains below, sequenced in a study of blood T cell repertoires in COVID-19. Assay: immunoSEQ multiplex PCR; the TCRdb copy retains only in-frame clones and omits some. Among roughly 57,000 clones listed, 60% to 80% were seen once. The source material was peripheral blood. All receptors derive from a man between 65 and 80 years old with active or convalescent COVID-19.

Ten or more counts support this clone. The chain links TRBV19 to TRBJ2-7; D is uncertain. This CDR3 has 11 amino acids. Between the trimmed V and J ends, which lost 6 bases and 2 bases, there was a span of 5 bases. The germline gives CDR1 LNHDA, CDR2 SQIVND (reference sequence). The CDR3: CASRSTYEQYF. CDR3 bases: TGTGCCAGTAGGTCTACCTACGAGCAGTACTTC. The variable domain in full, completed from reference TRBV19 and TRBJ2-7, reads DGGITQSPKYLFRKEGQNVTLSCEQNLNHDAMYWYRQDPGQGLRLIYYSQIVNDFQKGDIAEGYSVSREKKESFPLTVTSAQKNPTAFYLCASRSTYEQYFGPGTRLTVT.

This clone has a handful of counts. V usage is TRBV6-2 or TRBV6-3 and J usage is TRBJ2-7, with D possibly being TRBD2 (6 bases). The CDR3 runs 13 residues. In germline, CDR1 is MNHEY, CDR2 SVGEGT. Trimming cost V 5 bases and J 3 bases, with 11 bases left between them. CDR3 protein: CASSIAAFYEQYF. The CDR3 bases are TGTGCCAGCAGTATAGCGGCCTTCTACGAGCAGTACTTC.

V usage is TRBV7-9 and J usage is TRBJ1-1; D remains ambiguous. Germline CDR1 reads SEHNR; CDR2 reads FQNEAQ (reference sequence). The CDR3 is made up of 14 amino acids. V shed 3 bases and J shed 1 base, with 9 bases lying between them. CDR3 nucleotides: TGTGCCAGCAGCTTGGGTAGCCGGAACACTGAAGCTTTCTTT. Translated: CASSLGSRNTEAFF.

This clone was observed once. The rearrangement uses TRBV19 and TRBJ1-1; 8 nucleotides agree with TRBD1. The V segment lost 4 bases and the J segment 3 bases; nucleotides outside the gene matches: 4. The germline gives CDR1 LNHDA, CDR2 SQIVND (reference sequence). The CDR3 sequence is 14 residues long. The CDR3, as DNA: TGTGCCAGTAGTAGACAGGGGCACGACACTGAAGCTTTCTTT. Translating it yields CASSRQGHDTEAFF.

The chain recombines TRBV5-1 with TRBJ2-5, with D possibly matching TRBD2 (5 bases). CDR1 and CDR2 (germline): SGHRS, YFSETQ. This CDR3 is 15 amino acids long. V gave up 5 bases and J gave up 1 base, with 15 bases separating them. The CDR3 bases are TGCGCCAGCAGTAACGGCAACGGGGTCCAAGAGACCCAGTACTTC. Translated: CASSNGNGVQETQYF.

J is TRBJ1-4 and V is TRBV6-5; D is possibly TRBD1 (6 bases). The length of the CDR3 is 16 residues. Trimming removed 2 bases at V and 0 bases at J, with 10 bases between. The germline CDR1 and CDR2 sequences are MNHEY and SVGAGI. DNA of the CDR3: TGTGCCAGCAGTTACCCGACAGGTGCAACTAATGAAAAACTGTTTTTT. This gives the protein CASSYPTGATNEKLFF.

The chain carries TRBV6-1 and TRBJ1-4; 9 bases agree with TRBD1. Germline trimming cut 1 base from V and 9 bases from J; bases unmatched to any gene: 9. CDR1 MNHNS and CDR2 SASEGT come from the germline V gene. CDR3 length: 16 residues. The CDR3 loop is CASSEENRGQTKKLFF. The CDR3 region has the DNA TGTGCCAGCAGTGAAGAGAACAGGGGGCAAACGAAAAAACTGTTTTTT.

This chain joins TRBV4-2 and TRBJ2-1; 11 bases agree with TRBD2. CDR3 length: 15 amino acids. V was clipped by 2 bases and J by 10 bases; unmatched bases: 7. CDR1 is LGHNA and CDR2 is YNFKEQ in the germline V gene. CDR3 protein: CASSQNIAGGREQFF. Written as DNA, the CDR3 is TGTGCCAGCAGCCAAAATATAGCGGGAGGGAGGGAGCAGTTCTTC.

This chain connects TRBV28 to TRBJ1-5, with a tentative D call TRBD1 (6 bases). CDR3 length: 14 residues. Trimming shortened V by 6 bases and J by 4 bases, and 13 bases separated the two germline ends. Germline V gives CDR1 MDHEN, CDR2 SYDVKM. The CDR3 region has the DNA TGTGCCAGCAGGCGACAACAGGGAAATCAGCCCCAGCATTTT. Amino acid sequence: CASRRQQGNQPQHF.

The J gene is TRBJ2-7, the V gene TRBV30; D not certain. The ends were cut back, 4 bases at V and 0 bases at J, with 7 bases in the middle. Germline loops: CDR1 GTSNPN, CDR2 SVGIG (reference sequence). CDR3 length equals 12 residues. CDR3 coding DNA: TGTGCCTGGATCAAGAGCTCCTACGAGCAGTACTTC. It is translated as CAWIKSSYEQYF.

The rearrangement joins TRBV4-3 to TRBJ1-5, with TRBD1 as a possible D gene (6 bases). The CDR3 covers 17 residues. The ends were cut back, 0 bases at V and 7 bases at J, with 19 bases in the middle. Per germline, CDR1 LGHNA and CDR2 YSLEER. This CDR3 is CASSQDFSARDNQPQHF. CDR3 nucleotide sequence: TGCGCCAGCAGCCAAGATTTTTCCGCCAGGGACAACCAGCCCCAGCATTTT.

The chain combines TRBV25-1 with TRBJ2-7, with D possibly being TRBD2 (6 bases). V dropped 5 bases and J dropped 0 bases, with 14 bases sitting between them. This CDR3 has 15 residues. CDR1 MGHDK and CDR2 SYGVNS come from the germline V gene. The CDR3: CASSPRAGTSYEQYF. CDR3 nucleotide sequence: TGTGCCAGCAGTCCTCGGGCGGGGACCTCCTACGAGCAGTACTTC.

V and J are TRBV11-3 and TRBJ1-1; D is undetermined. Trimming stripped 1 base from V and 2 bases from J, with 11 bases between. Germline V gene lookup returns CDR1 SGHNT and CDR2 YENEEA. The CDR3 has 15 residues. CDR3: CASSLGGGRNTEAFF. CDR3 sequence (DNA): TGTGCCAGCAGCTTAGGGGGAGGACGAAACACTGAAGCTTTCTTT.

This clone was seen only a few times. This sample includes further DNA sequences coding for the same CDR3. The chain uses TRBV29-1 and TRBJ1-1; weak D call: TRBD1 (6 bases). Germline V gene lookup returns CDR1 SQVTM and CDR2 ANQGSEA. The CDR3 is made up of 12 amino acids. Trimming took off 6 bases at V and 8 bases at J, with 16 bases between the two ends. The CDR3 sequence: CSVPSDRREAFF. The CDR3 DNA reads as TGCAGCGTACCTTCAGACAGGCGAGAAGCTTTCTTT.

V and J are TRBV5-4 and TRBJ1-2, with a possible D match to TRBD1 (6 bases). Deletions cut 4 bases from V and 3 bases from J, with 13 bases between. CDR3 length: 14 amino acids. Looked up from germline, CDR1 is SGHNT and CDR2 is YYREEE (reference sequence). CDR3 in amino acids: CASSKGEWDYGYTF. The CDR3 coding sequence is TGTGCCAGCAGCAAGGGGGAGTGGGACTATGGCTACACCTTC.

In DNA, the CDR3 is TGTGCCAACCACAGGGGAGAAGGCTATGGCTACACCTTC. It encodes CANHRGEGYGYTF. The rearrangement uses TRBV2 and TRBJ1-2, with 7 bases fitting TRBD1. The CDR3 contains 13 residues. With V trimmed by 10 bases and J by 4 bases, 9 bases remained unmatched. Germline assignment: CDR1 SNHLY and CDR2 FYNNEI.

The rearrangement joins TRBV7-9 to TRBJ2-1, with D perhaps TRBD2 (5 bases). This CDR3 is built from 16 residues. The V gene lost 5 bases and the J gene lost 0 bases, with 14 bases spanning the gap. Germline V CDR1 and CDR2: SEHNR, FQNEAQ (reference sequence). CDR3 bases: TGTGCCAGCAGCCCCCTCGGCGGGTACTCCTACAATGAGCAGTTCTTC. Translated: CASSPLGGYSYNEQFF.

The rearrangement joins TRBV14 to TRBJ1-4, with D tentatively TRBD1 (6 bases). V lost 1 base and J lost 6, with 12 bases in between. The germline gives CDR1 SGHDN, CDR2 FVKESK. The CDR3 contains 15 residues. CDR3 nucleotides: TGTGCCAGCAGCCAAGGCGGGGGGGCGTATGAAAAACTGTTTTTT. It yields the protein CASSQGGGAYEKLFF.

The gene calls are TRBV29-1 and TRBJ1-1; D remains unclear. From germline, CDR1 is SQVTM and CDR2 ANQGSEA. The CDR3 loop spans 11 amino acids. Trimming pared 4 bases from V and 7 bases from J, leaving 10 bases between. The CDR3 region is CSVVGGNEAFF. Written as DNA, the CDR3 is TGCAGCGTTGTGGGCGGGAATGAAGCTTTCTTT.

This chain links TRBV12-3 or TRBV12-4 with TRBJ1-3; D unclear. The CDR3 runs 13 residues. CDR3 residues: CGGAAFLGNTIYF. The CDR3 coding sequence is TGTGGTGGAGCAGCCTTCCTTGGAAACACCATATATTTT.

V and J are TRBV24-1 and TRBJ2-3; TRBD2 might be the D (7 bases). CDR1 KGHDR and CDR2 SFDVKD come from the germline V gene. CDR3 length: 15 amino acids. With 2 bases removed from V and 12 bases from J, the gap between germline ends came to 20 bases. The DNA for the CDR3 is TGTGCCACCAGTGATTGGGGGGGGGCAGACCGTAATCAGTATTTT. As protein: CATSDWGGADRNQYF.

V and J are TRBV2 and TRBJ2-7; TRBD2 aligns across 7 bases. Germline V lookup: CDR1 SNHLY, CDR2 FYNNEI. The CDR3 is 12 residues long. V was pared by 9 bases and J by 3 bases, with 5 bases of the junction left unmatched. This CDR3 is CASGGDGYEQYF. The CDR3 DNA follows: TGTGCCAGTGGGGGGGACGGCTACGAGCAGTACTTC. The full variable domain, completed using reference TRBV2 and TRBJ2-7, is EPEVTQTPSHQVTQMGQEVILRCVPISNHLYFYWYRQILGQKVEFLVSFYNNEISEKSEIFDDQFSVERPDGSNFTLKIRSTKLEDSAMYFCASGGDGYEQYFGPGTRLTVT.

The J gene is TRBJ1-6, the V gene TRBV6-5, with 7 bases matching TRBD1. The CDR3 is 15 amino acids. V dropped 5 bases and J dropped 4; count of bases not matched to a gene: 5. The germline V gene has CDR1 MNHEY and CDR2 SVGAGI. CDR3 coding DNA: TGTGCCAGCAGTCCCCGGGACAGTTATAATTCACCCCTCCACTTT. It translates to CASSPRDSYNSPLHF.

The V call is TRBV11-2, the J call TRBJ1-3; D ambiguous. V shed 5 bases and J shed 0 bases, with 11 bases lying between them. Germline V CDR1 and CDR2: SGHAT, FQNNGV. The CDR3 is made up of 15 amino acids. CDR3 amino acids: CASSRSGSSGNTIYF. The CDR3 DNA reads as TGTGCCAGCAGCCGGAGCGGGAGCTCTGGAAACACCATATATTTT.

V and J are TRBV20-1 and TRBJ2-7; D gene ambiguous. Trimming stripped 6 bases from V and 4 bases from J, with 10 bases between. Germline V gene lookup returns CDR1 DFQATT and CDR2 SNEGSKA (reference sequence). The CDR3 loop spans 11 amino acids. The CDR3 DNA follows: TGCAGTGCAGTACACAGATACGAGCAGTACTTC. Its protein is CSAVHRYEQYF.

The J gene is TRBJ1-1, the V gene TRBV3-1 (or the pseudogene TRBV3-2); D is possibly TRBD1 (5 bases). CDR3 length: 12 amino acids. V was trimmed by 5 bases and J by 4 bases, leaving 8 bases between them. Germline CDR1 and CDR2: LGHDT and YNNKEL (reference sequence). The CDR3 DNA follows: TGTGCCAGCAGCTCGGGACTCACTGAAGCTTTCTTT. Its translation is CASSSGLTEAFF.

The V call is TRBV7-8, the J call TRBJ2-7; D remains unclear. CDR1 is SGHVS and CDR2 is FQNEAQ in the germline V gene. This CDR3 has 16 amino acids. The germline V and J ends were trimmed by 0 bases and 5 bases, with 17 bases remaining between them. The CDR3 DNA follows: TGTGCCAGCAGCTTAGCTCGGATTGGGCGAACGGACGAGCAGTACTTC. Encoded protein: CASSLARIGRTDEQYF.